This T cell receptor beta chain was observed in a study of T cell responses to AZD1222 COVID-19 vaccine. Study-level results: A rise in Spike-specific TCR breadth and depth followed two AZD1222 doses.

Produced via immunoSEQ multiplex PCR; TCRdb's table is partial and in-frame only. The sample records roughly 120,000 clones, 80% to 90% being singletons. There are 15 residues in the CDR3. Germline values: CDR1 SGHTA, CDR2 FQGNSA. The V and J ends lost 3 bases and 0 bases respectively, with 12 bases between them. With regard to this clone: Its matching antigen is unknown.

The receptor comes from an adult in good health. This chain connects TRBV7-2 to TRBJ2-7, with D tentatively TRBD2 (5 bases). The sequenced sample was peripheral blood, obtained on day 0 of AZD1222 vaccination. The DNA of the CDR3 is TGTGCCAGCAGCTTTCCGGGGAGAGGCTCCTACGAGCAGTACTTC. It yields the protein CASSFPGRGSYEQYF.